A single sample gave rise to the 20 T cell receptor beta chains below, sequenced in a study of Ad26.COV2.S vaccination and SARS-CoV-2 variants. Some clones are missing from TCRdb's copy, which holds only in-frame ones; the method was immunoSEQ multiplex PCR. The table shows around 450,000 clones, with 80% to 90% occurring only once. This sample's treatment: 15 to 20 received Ad26.COV2.S at low or high dose, single or two shots; about 5 received placebo; per-sample allocation not given. It was on day 63 after the first vaccine or placebo injection that samples were taken. This sample comprised peripheral blood, obtained in a trial of Ad26.COV2.S vaccine versus placebo. These receptors were obtained from a person between 18 and 65 years old who received the Ad26.COV2.S COVID-19 vaccine or a placebo.

The rearrangement uses TRBV18 and TRBJ2-5; D possibly corresponds to TRBD1 (6 bases). The V gene's germline CDR1 is KGHSH and CDR2 LQKENI. V shed 5 bases and J shed 2 bases, with 18 bases lying between them. The CDR3 totals 16 residues. The CDR3 nucleotides read TGTGCCAGCTCAGGGGGCCAGACAGCGACTCAAGAGACCCAGTACTTC. It yields the protein CASSGGQTATQETQYF.

This sequence joins TRBV6-2 or TRBV6-3 and TRBJ2-3; D is possibly TRBD1 (5 bases). This CDR3 is built from 16 residues. CDR1 is MNHEY, CDR2 SVGEGT, per germline. V was trimmed by 0 bases and J by 1 base, leaving 11 bases between them. CDR3 nucleotides: TGTGCCAGCAGTTACTCGATCGAGACAGGCACAGATACGCAGTATTTT. Translation: CASSYSIETGTDTQYF.

The chain joins TRBV7-2 to TRBJ2-3, with TRBD2 matching 9 bases. The CDR3 has 19 amino acids. V dropped 2 bases and J dropped 2; count of bases not matched to a gene: 14. Per the germline V gene, CDR1 is SGHTA and CDR2 is FQGNSA. The CDR3 nucleotides read TGTGCCAGCAGCTTAAGGGCTAGCGGGAACTCTTTGGTCACAGATACGCAGTATTTT. Its translation: CASSLRASGNSLVTDTQYF.

The chain has TRBV9 and TRBJ1-2; 7 bases are a match to TRBD1. The V gene end was trimmed by 5 bases and the J gene end by 2 bases; junction bases not matched to a gene: 3. The germline V gene encodes CDR1 SGDLS and CDR2 YYNGEE. The CDR3 extends over 13 amino acids. CDR3 loop: CASRTTGNYGYTF. CDR3 in DNA: TGTGCCAGCAGAACGACAGGGAACTATGGCTACACCTTC.

For the CDR3, the DNA is TGCGCCAGCAGCATTCTAGCGGGGGGAGATACGCAGTATTTT. Translated, it gives CASSILAGGDTQYF. The V and J genes are TRBV5-1 and TRBJ2-3; 11 bases agree with TRBD2. Germline CDR1 reads SGHRS; CDR2 reads YFSETQ. V trimming: 4 bases; J trimming: 5 bases; junction bases outside the gene matches: 3. CDR3 length equals 14 residues.

The chain links TRBV7-2 to TRBJ2-2, with TRBD1 matching over 8 bases. The CDR3 spans 16 residues. Germline assignment: CDR1 SGHTA and CDR2 FQGNSA. Trimming at V came to 2 bases and at J to 3 bases, leaving 5 bases not matched to a gene. CDR3 nucleotide sequence: TGTGCCAGCAGCTTACGCGGGACAGGCTACACCGGGGAGCTGTTTTTT. Translated, it gives CASSLRGTGYTGELFF.

This chain links TRBV5-4 with TRBJ1-6; D is uncertain. The V gene lost 0 bases and the J gene lost 6 bases, with 10 bases spanning the gap. Looked up from germline, CDR1 is SGHNT and CDR2 is YYREEE (reference sequence). The CDR3 is 15 amino acids. The chain's CDR3 is CASSLALGANSPLHF. The CDR3 nucleotides are TGTGCCAGCAGCTTGGCTCTGGGAGCTAATTCACCCCTCCACTTT. Full variable domain (missing parts from reference TRBV5-4 and TRBJ1-6): ETGVTQSPTHLIKTRGQQVTLRCSSQSGHNTVSWYQQALGQGPQFIFQYYREEENGRGNFPPRFSGLQFPNYSSELNVNALELDDSALYLCASSLALGANSPLHFGNGTRLTVT.

This chain connects TRBV6-6 to TRBJ1-2; perhaps TRBD1 as D (6 bases). Per germline, CDR1 MNHNY and CDR2 SVGAGI (reference sequence). Trimming took off 5 bases at V and 4 bases at J, with 11 bases between the two ends. The CDR3 is 13 residues long. The CDR3 reads CASSTDSLYGYTF. The DNA for the CDR3 is TGTGCCAGCAGTACGGACAGCCTCTATGGCTACACCTTC.

The gene calls are TRBV11-3 and TRBJ2-4, with D tentatively TRBD1 or TRBD2 (6 bases each). The CDR3 length is 13 residues. V was clipped by 6 bases and J by 9 bases, with 15 bases between them. Per the germline V gene, CDR1 is SGHNT and CDR2 is YENEEA. DNA of the CDR3: TGTGCCAGCAGTAGGGGGGTACAGGGCATTCAGTACTTC. Protein sequence: CASSRGVQGIQYF.

The chain recombines TRBV6-5 with TRBJ2-7; D could derive from TRBD1 or TRBD2 (5 bases each). Trimming removed 0 bases from V and 6 bases from J, with 18 bases in between. In germline, CDR1 is MNHEY, CDR2 SVGAGI. This CDR3 contains 16 residues. The CDR3 spells CASSYSRGLRDVEQYF. DNA of the CDR3: TGTGCCAGCAGTTACTCGAGAGGTTTACGGGACGTCGAGCAGTACTTC.

The chain employs TRBV19 and TRBJ1-5; 11 bases fit TRBD1. With V trimmed by 5 bases and J by 7 bases, 10 bases remained unmatched. CDR1 and CDR2 from the germline V gene are LNHDA and SQIVND (reference sequence). There are 16 residues in the CDR3. CDR3 sequence: CASSLIGTGGRQPQHF. The CDR3 nucleotides are TGTGCCAGTAGTCTGATCGGGACAGGGGGTAGGCAGCCCCAGCATTTT.

This chain joins TRBV28 and TRBJ1-5; D unclear. The CDR3 has 13 residues. In germline, CDR1 is MDHEN, CDR2 SYDVKM. V was shortened by 5 bases and J by 6 bases, with 11 bases between the two germline ends. The CDR3, as DNA: TGTGCCAGCAGTCATGGACCGACTCAGCCCCAGCATTTT. Protein: CASSHGPTQPQHF.

This chain connects TRBV20-1 to TRBJ2-3; TRBD1 aligns across 7 bases. V dropped 3 bases and J dropped 3; count of bases not matched to a gene: 9. CDR3 length: 15 amino acids. Per the germline V gene, CDR1 is DFQATT and CDR2 is SNEGSKA (reference sequence). For the CDR3, the DNA is TGCAGTGCTAGTAGGGGGCGATTTCGAACAGATACGCAGTATTTT. It encodes CSASRGRFRTDTQYF.

This clone has only one observation. The chain uses TRBV6-5 and TRBJ1-2; TRBD1 agrees at 12 bases. Germline lookup yields CDR1 MNHEY and CDR2 SVGAGI. This CDR3 has 15 residues. With V trimmed by 5 bases and J by 8 bases, 9 bases remained unmatched. CDR3 in DNA: TGTGCCAGCAGTATCGCCGGGACAGGGGGCGTCGGCTACACCTTC. Residues: CASSIAGTGGVGYTF.

CDR3: CASSFPARVERVNTGELFF. The CDR3 DNA reads as TGTGCCAGCAGTTTCCCGGCCAGGGTGGAGAGGGTGAACACCGGGGAGCTGTTTTTT. The J gene is TRBJ2-2, the V gene TRBV28; D might be TRBD1 or TRBD2, each matching 5 bases. CDR1 is MDHEN, CDR2 SYDVKM, per germline. Trimming left V 3 bases short and J 1 base short, with 21 bases between. This CDR3 is built from 19 residues.

This chain links TRBV4-1 with TRBJ2-2; D is perhaps TRBD2 (6 bases). The CDR3 runs to 14 residues. Trimming removed 3 bases from V and 4 bases from J, with 9 bases in between. Germline CDR1 MGHRA, CDR2 YSYEKL. This CDR3 is CASSQGEATGELFF. CDR3 sequence (DNA): TGCGCCAGCAGCCAGGGGGAGGCCACCGGGGAGCTGTTTTTT.

V is TRBV5-4 and J is TRBJ1-1; D unclear. The CDR3 has 14 amino acids. V gave up 1 base and J gave up 4 bases, with 11 bases separating them. Looked up from germline, CDR1 is SGHNT and CDR2 is YYREEE (reference sequence). Written as DNA, the CDR3 is TGTGCCAGCAGCTTGTGGCAGATAAGCACTGAAGCTTTCTTT. This encodes CASSLWQISTEAFF.

CDR3 sequence (DNA): TGTGCCAGCAGCTTGGGACAGGGGAGTAGAGGAGAGACCCAGTACTTC. This codes for CASSLGQGSRGETQYF. The chain carries TRBV5-4 and TRBJ2-5, with 8 bases aligning to TRBD1. The CDR3 sequence is 16 residues long. The V gene end was trimmed by 0 bases and the J gene end by 4 bases; junction bases not matched to a gene: 8. Germline CDR1 and CDR2: SGHNT and YYREEE (reference sequence).

The rearrangement uses TRBV5-3 and TRBJ2-5; D is unclear. TRBV5-3 is an open reading frame whose function is uncertain. Trimming shortened V by 3 bases and J by 7 bases, and 13 bases separated the two germline ends. This CDR3 contains 13 residues. The CDR3, as DNA: TGTGCCAGAAGCTCGACACTCGGCGGGACCCAGTACTTC. It translates to CARSSTLGGTQYF.

This chain uses TRBV20-1 with TRBJ1-6, with D uncertain. Germline-derived CDR1 and CDR2 are DFQATT and SNEGSKA (reference sequence). CDR3 length equals 11 residues. V was trimmed by 5 bases and J by 7 bases, leaving 6 bases between them. DNA for the CDR3: TGCAGTGCTCGGGAGAATTCACCCCTCCACTTT. Residues: CSARENSPLHF.